These T cell receptor beta chains were read from a single sample in a study of cytomegalovirus exposure and HLA in healthy donors. This table comes from immunoSEQ multiplex PCR, and its TCRdb copy is limited to in-frame clones, with some not included. The table lists some 340,000 clones, about 90% of them singletons. Material for sequencing was PBMCs. These receptors all come from a woman aged 25 to 45 in good health and CMV-seropositive. Each CDR3 is given with its conserved first and last residue. A D gene is named only where the DNA matches it firmly. Where a row states a size, it is once, few, many or the class of an expanded clone; other rows omit it.

j_gene | abundance | v_gene | d_gene | CDR3aa | CDR3nt
TRBJ2-5 | . | TRBV11-2 | . | CASSLSIANQETQYF | TGTGCCAGCAGCTTATCGATAGCTAACCAAGAGACCCAGTACTTC
TRBJ1-1 | . | TRBV4-3 | TRBD1 | CASSPTGERGNTEAFF | TGCGCCAGCAGCCCAACAGGGGAAAGGGGTAACACTGAAGCTTTCTTT
TRBJ2-3 | . | TRBV29-1 | . | CSVGLFFLTASTDTQYF | TGCAGCGTGGGGCTCTTCTTCTTGACGGCCAGCACAGATACGCAGTATTTT
TRBJ2-7 | few | TRBV5-4 | . | CASSLYQSGRNYEQYF | TGTGCCAGCAGCTTGTATCAGTCGGGCCGGAACTACGAGCAGTACTTC
TRBJ1-2 | . | TRBV6-5 | TRBD1 | CASSYETGAPAGYTF | TGTGCCAGCAGTTATGAGACAGGGGCCCCGGCGGGCTACACCTTC
TRBJ1-1 | . | TRBV15 | TRBD1 | CATSVTGVSDEAFF | TGTGCCACCAGCGTCACAGGGGTTTCGGATGAAGCTTTCTTT
TRBJ1-6 | . | TRBV7-8 | . | CASSLVGVGRNNSPLHF | TGTGCCAGCAGCTTAGTTGGGGTAGGCCGTAATAATTCACCCCTCCACTTT
TRBJ2-3 | . | TRBV7-3 | . | CASSLLPTTSTDTQYF | TGTGCCAGCAGCTTATTACCTACCACCTCCACAGATACGCAGTATTTT
TRBJ1-2 | . | TRBV27 | . | CASSPSLASGYTF | TGTGCCAGCAGTCCCTCGTTAGCCTCTGGCTACACCTTC
TRBJ2-2 | . | TRBV27 | . | CASSFWTNTGELFF | TGTGCCAGCAGTTTCTGGACGAACACCGGGGAGCTGTTTTTT
TRBJ2-7 | . | TRBV7-2 | . | CASSSDIRVGYEQYF | TGTGCCAGCAGCTCCGACATACGGGTGGGCTACGAGCAGTACTTC
TRBJ2-5 | . | TRBV2 | . | CASSEIGFRTQYF | TGTGCCAGCAGTGAAATTGGGTTTAGGACCCAGTACTTC
TRBJ2-5 | . | TRBV13 | TRBD1 | CASSLGGQGAQETQYF | TGTGCCAGCAGCTTAGGCGGACAGGGGGCACAAGAGACCCAGTACTTC
TRBJ2-7 | . | TRBV4-3 | TRBD1 | CASSQDRDRGTYEQYF | TGCGCCAGCAGCCAAGACCGGGACAGGGGTACTTACGAGCAGTACTTC
TRBJ2-7 | . | TRBV29-1 | . | CSAGRLGVGEQYF | TGCAGCGCCGGAAGGCTAGGGGTTGGCGAGCAGTACTTC
TRBJ2-7 | . | TRBV7-6 | TRBD1 | CASSLGTGDLEQYF | TGTGCCAGCAGCTTAGGGACAGGGGATTTGGAGCAGTACTTC
TRBJ1-2 | . | TRBV27 | . | CASSLSNGLAYGYTF | TGTGCCAGCAGTTTATCGAATGGGTTGGCCTATGGCTACACCTTC
TRBJ2-5 | . | TRBV14 | . | CASSQESWEALKQETQYF | TGTGCCAGCAGCCAAGAAAGTTGGGAGGCCCTCAAACAAGAGACCCAGTACTTC
TRBJ2-1 | . | TRBV7-8 | . | CASSLARTERQDNEQFF | TGTGCCAGCAGCTTAGCCCGGACGGAGAGACAGGACAATGAGCAGTTCTTC
TRBJ2-7 | . | TRBV4-2 | TRBD2 | CASSPSGGTYEQYF | TGTGCCAGCAGCCCGTCGGGGGGGACCTACGAGCAGTACTTC
TRBJ2-7 | once | TRBV11-2 | TRBD2 | CASSLDWSGRAYEQYF | TGTGCCAGCAGCTTAGATTGGAGCGGGAGAGCCTACGAGCAGTACTTC
TRBJ1-1 | . | TRBV18 | . | CASSPNAGDTEAFF | TGTGCCAGCTCACCAAACGCGGGGGACACTGAAGCTTTCTTT
TRBJ2-3 | . | TRBV7-8 | TRBD2 | CASSLFRLAVTDTQYF | TGTGCCAGCAGCTTGTTTCGACTAGCGGTCACAGATACGCAGTATTTT
TRBJ2-3 | . | TRBV30 | . | CAWSVAADSTDTQYF | TGTGCCTGGAGTGTGGCCGCGGACAGCACAGATACGCAGTATTTT
TRBJ1-1 | . | TRBV27 | . | CASSASGTLVGAFF | TGTGCCAGCAGTGCCTCCGGGACCCTAGTAGGAGCTTTCTTT
TRBJ2-1 | . | TRBV2 | TRBD2 | CASSEGGLAGYNEQFF | TGTGCCAGCAGTGAGGGGGGACTAGCGGGGTACAATGAGCAGTTCTTC
TRBJ2-7 | few | TRBV11-2 | . | CASSLRSVDGNYEQYF | TGTGCCAGCAGCTTACGCAGCGTGGACGGGAACTACGAGCAGTACTTC
TRBJ2-3 | . | TRBV2 | . | CASSVSLVDTQYF | TGTGCCAGCAGCGTTTCCCTTGTAGATACGCAGTATTTT
TRBJ2-3 | . | TRBV6-1 | TRBD2 | CASSEAASGVGDTQYF | TGTGCCAGCAGTGAAGCTGCTAGCGGGGTGGGAGATACGCAGTATTTT
TRBJ2-7 | . | TRBV7-8 | . | CASSFGGSYEQYF | TGTGCCAGCAGCTTCGGGGGCTCCTACGAGCAGTACTTC
TRBJ2-7 | . | TRBV28 | . | CASLTPSYEQYF | TGTGCCAGCCTGACCCCATCCTACGAGCAGTACTTC
TRBJ2-3 | once | TRBV27 | TRBD2 | CASSSEAGTTDTQYF | TGTGCCAGCAGTTCGGAAGCGGGGACCACAGATACGCAGTATTTT
TRBJ1-2 | . | TRBV15 | . | CATSRDWPGTRGYTF | TGTGCCACCAGCAGAGATTGGCCAGGAACGCGAGGCTACACCTTC
TRBJ2-1 | . | TRBV7-6 | TRBD2 | CASSQGTRDSVF | TGTGCCAGCAGCCAAGGGACTAGGGATTCGGTCTTC